The source of this T cell receptor beta chain is a study of T cells in Graves' hyperthyroidism and ophthalmopathy. Study-level information: Upon initial diagnosis and before any treatment, peripheral blood was collected.

This CDR3 spans 16 amino acids. V gave up 0 bases and J gave up 4 bases, with 16 bases separating them. Regions amplified from RNA transcripts were the TCR beta CDR3 regions. HTBI primers were employed in a first-round RT-PCR of the TCR CDR3. TCRdb re-called the multiplex PCR reads with MiXCR, one entry per CDR3 protein. This table holds hundreds of thousands of distinct CDR3 sequences, 15% to 18% found once. This clonotype showed up many times. Patients were aged 18 to 65, had disease duration under 2 months, and had newly diagnosed hyperthyroidism. Pregnant or lactating patients were excluded, as were those with uncontrolled infection or other autoimmune disease.

The chain has TRBV12-3 or TRBV12-4 and TRBJ2-7, with a possible D match to TRBD1 (6 bases). The sequenced sample was blood. This clonotype was sampled from a woman aged 18-29 years with Graves' hyperthyroidism that later progressed to Graves' ophthalmopathy. In DNA form, the CDR3 reads TGTGCCAGCAGTTTAGCGGGGGCACAGGGCGTATACGAGCAGTACTTC. It specifies CASSLAGAQGVYEQYF.